This T cell receptor (beta chain) was documented in a study of CD8+ T cells in alopecia areata. The treatment was: oral pan-JAK inhibitor, 5-10 mg twice daily. Following RNA extraction, reverse transcription yielded cDNA that acted as the sequencing template. Repertoires were generated with immunoSEQ multiplex PCR, while TCRdb's copy carries only in-frame clones and drops some. The table records some 98,000 clones, around 60% of them present only once. Study outcomes and limitations: It was lesional scalp, especially alopecia totalis/universalis, that showed higher clonality than normal scalp. Possibly as an HLA-related effect, TCR sharing across patients appeared less clear than in mice.

In regard to this clone: Its antigen is unknown.

The CDR3 has 16 amino acids. The germline gives CDR1 SQVTM, CDR2 ANQGSEA. J was trimmed by 1 base and V by 6 bases; bases with no gene match: 14. V is TRBV29-1 and J is TRBJ1-1; 7 nucleotides line up with TRBD1. This receptor was obtained from a human donor with alopecia areata. The sequencing here drew on CD8+ T cells sorted from blood, taken at week 4, from a patient treated with tofacitinib. The CDR3 DNA is TGCAGCGTAGTACGAACAGGGGCGTACGGGAACACTGAAGCTTTCTTT. This sequence encodes CSVVRTGAYGNTEAFF.